This passage covers 25 T cell receptor beta chains from one sample sequenced in a study of CD8 T cells in Susac syndrome. Reverse transcription of about 0.5 to 1 ug RNA was carried out with random hexamers. TCRdb re-called the immunoSEQ multiplex PCR reads through MiXCR, storing one row per CDR3 protein. This table holds around 200,000 distinct CDR3 sequences, about 95% found once. The sample was CD8+ T cells from PBMCs. These receptors were taken from a human donor with Susac syndrome.

The chain recombines TRBV9 with TRBJ2-7, with a weak D call TRBD2 (5 bases). V lost 0 bases, J lost 4 bases, and 11 bases lay in between. Germline CDR1 and CDR2: SGDLS and YYNGEE. The CDR3 is 14 residues long. The CDR3 spells CASSVEGSGYEQYF. CDR3 nucleotide sequence: TGTGCCAGCAGCGTAGAAGGGAGCGGTTACGAGCAGTACTTC.

There are a few counts of this clonotype. The CDR3 nucleotides read TGTGCCAGCAGTCCCGATTCGTCTGGGGCCAACGTCCTGACTTTC. Its translation: CASSPDSSGANVLTF. The gene calls are TRBV12-3 or TRBV12-4 and TRBJ2-6; D remains unclear. This CDR3 comprises 15 residues. Between the trimmed V and J ends, which lost 5 bases and 1 base, there was a span of 9 bases.

The chain recombines TRBV14 with TRBJ2-1; TRBD1 aligns across 8 bases. CDR1 is SGHDN and CDR2 is FVKESK in the germline V gene. The CDR3 runs to 14 residues. Losses at the gene ends were 8 bases for V and 4 bases for J; bases not matched to a gene: 7. The CDR3 nucleotides read TGTGCCAGCTATAAGACAGGGGATTACAATGAGCAGTTCTTC. It yields the protein CASYKTGDYNEQFF.

This sequence joins TRBV2 and TRBJ1-1; D not certain. Germline lookup yields CDR1 SNHLY and CDR2 FYNNEI. CDR3 length: 12 amino acids. With 4 bases removed from V and 1 base from J, the gap between germline ends came to 4 bases. CDR3 region: CASSVSNTEAFF. The CDR3 bases are TGTGCCAGCAGTGTGTCGAACACTGAAGCTTTCTTT.

V usage is TRBV19 and J usage is TRBJ2-3; 7 nucleotides align to TRBD1. This CDR3 is built from 13 residues. V gave up 6 bases and J gave up 2 bases; unmatched junction bases: 2. Germline CDR1 and CDR2: LNHDA and SQIVND (reference sequence). This CDR3 is CASRGQPTDTQYF. CDR3 coding DNA: TGTGCCAGTAGGGGACAGCCCACAGATACGCAGTATTTT.

This clonotype was counted a single time. The rearrangement uses TRBV9 and TRBJ2-3; D gene unclear. The V gene's germline CDR1 is SGDLS and CDR2 YYNGEE. The CDR3 is made up of 16 amino acids. Trimming removed 0 bases from V and 0 bases from J, with 11 bases in between. For the CDR3, the DNA is TGTGCCAGCAGCGTAGCTGCAACTCTTAGCACAGATACGCAGTATTTT. Encoded protein: CASSVAATLSTDTQYF.

The J gene is TRBJ1-5, the V gene TRBV9; D gene uncertain. The V and J ends lost 1 base and 5 bases respectively, with 13 bases between them. The CDR3 has 15 residues. Per germline, CDR1 SGDLS and CDR2 YYNGEE. Here the CDR3 DNA reads TGTGCCAGCAGCGTATCGGGGAGAACCGATCAGCCCCAGCATTTT. Protein sequence: CASSVSGRTDQPQHF.

The chain uses TRBV12-3 or TRBV12-4 and TRBJ2-4, with D perhaps being TRBD1 or TRBD2 (5 bases each). V was shortened by 2 bases and J by 0 bases, with 14 bases between the two germline ends. The CDR3 has 17 amino acids. Written as DNA, the CDR3 is TGTGCCAGCAGTTTAATAGTGGGGACGGTAGCCAAAAACATTCAGTACTTC. Its protein product is CASSLIVGTVAKNIQYF.

This rearrangement joins TRBV20-1 to TRBJ2-7; D is uncertain. Germline V CDR1 and CDR2: DFQATT, SNEGSKA (reference sequence). The CDR3 length is 13 residues. V lost 2 bases, J lost 5 bases, and 13 bases lay in between. The CDR3 DNA sequence: TGCAGTGCTAGACAATTAGTGAGCAACGAGCAGTACTTC. This encodes CSARQLVSNEQYF.

The chain is built from TRBV24-1 and TRBJ2-5, with 8 bases that match TRBD2. Germline V gene data show CDR1 as KGHDR and CDR2 as SFDVKD. The CDR3 sequence is 14 residues long. V lost 4 bases and J lost 6; bases outside the gene matches: 6. The DNA of the CDR3 is TGTGCCACCAGTGACTCAGGACTAGCTAAGACCCAGTACTTC. It is translated as CATSDSGLAKTQYF.

V is TRBV9 and J is TRBJ1-5; tentative D call: TRBD1 (5 bases). Germline V gene data show CDR1 as SGDLS and CDR2 as YYNGEE. V was pared by 4 bases and J by 5 bases, with 13 bases between. CDR3 size: 14 residues. CDR3 region: CASSFRDGDQPQHF. The CDR3 DNA reads TGTGCCAGCAGCTTTAGGGACGGAGATCAGCCCCAGCATTTT.

The chain links TRBV12-3 or TRBV12-4 to TRBJ2-5; D may be TRBD2 (6 bases). The germline V and J ends were trimmed by 4 bases and 1 base, with 10 bases remaining between them. There are 14 residues in the CDR3. The CDR3, as DNA: TGTGCCAGCAGTTCCCCACTAGCCCAAGAGACCCAGTACTTC. Translated: CASSSPLAQETQYF.

This CDR3 is CASSPQTEKLFF. CDR3 in DNA: TGTGCCAGCAGTCCGCAGACAGAAAAACTGTTTTTT. The chain joins TRBV12-3 or TRBV12-4 to TRBJ1-4, with D unresolved. V lost 5 bases and J lost 8, with 9 bases in between. There are 12 residues in the CDR3.

V and J are TRBV24-1 and TRBJ2-1; D is undetermined. This CDR3 spans 12 amino acids. CDR1 and CDR2 (germline): KGHDR, SFDVKD. The V gene lost 3 bases and the J gene lost 9 bases, with 8 bases spanning the gap. Written as DNA, the CDR3 is TGTGCCACCAGTGATGGAGCGAGTGAGCAGTTCTTC. It specifies CATSDGASEQFF.

In this sample, this clonotype turned up once. For the CDR3, the DNA is TGTGCCACCAGCCTCGGGCAGAGGGCTCGGGAAAAACTGTTTTTT. It is translated as CATSLGQRAREKLFF. J is TRBJ1-4 and V is TRBV15; D is uncertain. The CDR3 length is 15 residues. Per germline, CDR1 LNHNV and CDR2 YYDKDF (reference sequence). V was cut by 5 bases and J by 8 bases, with 18 bases left in between.

The gene calls are TRBV7-9 and TRBJ1-2; TRBD1 is a possible D gene (5 bases). The CDR3 is 15 residues long. Trimming cost V 0 bases and J 3 bases, with 11 bases left between them. Germline assignment: CDR1 SEHNR and CDR2 FQNEAQ (reference sequence). CDR3 nucleotide sequence: TGTGCCAGCAGCTTAGCCACCCTAGGGGACTATGGCTACACCTTC. Its translation is CASSLATLGDYGYTF. Complete variable domain (other parts from reference TRBV7-9 and TRBJ1-2): DTGVSQNPRHKITKRGQNVTFRCDPISEHNRLYWYRQTLGQGPEFLTYFQNEAQLEKSRLLSDRFSAERPKGSFSTLEIQRTEQGDSAMYLCASSLATLGDYGYTFGSGTRLTVV.

The chain combines TRBV19 with TRBJ1-4; D is uncertain. The germline V gene encodes CDR1 LNHDA and CDR2 SQIVND (reference sequence). The V gene lost 4 bases and the J gene lost 2 bases, with 8 bases spanning the gap. This CDR3 has 14 amino acids. CDR3 sequence: CASSTSATNEKLFF. CDR3 nucleotide sequence: TGTGCCAGTAGTACCTCAGCCACTAATGAAAAACTGTTTTTT.

The chain joins TRBV11-2 to TRBJ2-1, with D unclear. Germline CDR1 and CDR2: SGHAT and FQNNGV. Trimming stripped 5 bases from V and 7 bases from J, with 12 bases between. This CDR3 region has 13 residues. CDR3 sequence (DNA): TGTGCCAGCAGCCTCGCCCTAGGAAATGAGCAGTTCTTC. Translation: CASSLALGNEQFF.

The chain combines TRBV20-1 with TRBJ2-7, with D maybe TRBD2 (7 bases). V lost 6 bases and J lost 1, with 10 bases in between. The CDR3 sequence is 12 residues long. Looked up from germline, CDR1 is DFQATT and CDR2 is SNEGSKA (reference sequence). The CDR3 loop is CSARGASYEQYF. The CDR3 DNA sequence: TGCAGTGCCCGGGGGGCTTCCTACGAGCAGTACTTC.

V and J are TRBV20-1 and TRBJ2-2; D is possibly TRBD1 (6 bases). The CDR3 is 13 residues long. V gave up 6 bases and J gave up 5 bases, with 13 bases separating them. Germline values: CDR1 DFQATT, CDR2 SNEGSKA (reference sequence). In DNA, the CDR3 is TGCAGTGCCGAAGACAGGCGTACCGGGGAGCTGTTTTTT. Translated, it gives CSAEDRRTGELFF.

This clonotype showed up just once. The CDR3 region is CAWSGQGIEKLFF. Here the CDR3 DNA reads TGTGCCTGGTCGGGACAGGGCATCGAAAAACTGTTTTTT. J is TRBJ1-4 and V is TRBV30; 9 bases match TRBD1. The CDR3 covers 13 residues. Trimming took 5 bases from V and 8 from J; bases not matched to a gene: 6. Germline CDR1 GTSNPN, CDR2 SVGIG (reference sequence).

The chain joins TRBV27 to TRBJ2-5; D remains unclear. CDR1 is MNHEY, CDR2 SMNVEV, per germline (reference sequence). V was clipped by 3 bases and J by 5 bases, with 13 bases between them. There are 14 residues in the CDR3. CDR3 nucleotide sequence: TGTGCCAGCAGTTTCAACGGAGTCACGGAGACCCAGTACTTC. This gives the protein CASSFNGVTETQYF.

The rearrangement links TRBV6-5 to TRBJ2-7; D remains unclear. V lost 0 bases and J lost 0, with 6 bases in between. Germline values: CDR1 MNHEY, CDR2 SVGAGI. The length of the CDR3 is 14 residues. In DNA, the CDR3 is TGTGCCAGCAGTTACTCTCTCAGCTCCTACGAGCAGTACTTC. It translates to CASSYSLSSYEQYF.

The J gene is TRBJ2-7, the V gene TRBV11-1, with D possibly being TRBD1 (5 bases). The CDR3 is 14 residues long. Germline CDR1 SGHAT, CDR2 FQDESV (reference sequence). Trimming left V 5 bases short and J 1 base short, with 12 bases between. This chain's CDR3 is CASSALGRSYEQYF. The CDR3 region has the DNA TGTGCCAGCAGCGCATTGGGGCGGTCCTACGAGCAGTACTTC.

This clonotype was seen once. This chain uses TRBV27 with TRBJ2-2, with TRBD1 matching 7 bases. CDR3 length: 15 residues. Germline-derived CDR1 and CDR2 are MNHEY and SMNVEV (reference sequence). With 4 bases clipped from V and 6 bases from J, the junction kept 8 bases outside the gene matches. In DNA form, the CDR3 reads TGTGCCAGCAGTTCTAGACAGGGTTTGGCCGGGGAGCTGTTTTTT. Translation: CASSSRQGLAGELFF.